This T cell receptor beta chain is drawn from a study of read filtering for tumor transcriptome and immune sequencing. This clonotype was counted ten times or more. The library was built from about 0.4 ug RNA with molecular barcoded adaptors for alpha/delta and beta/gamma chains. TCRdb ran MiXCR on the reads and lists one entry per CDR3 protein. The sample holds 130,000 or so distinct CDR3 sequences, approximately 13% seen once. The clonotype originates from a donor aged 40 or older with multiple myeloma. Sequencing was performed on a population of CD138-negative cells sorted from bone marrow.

The CDR3 DNA reads as TGTGCCAGCAGTTTTGCGTCTAGCGGGAGGGGGAGCTCCTACAATGAGCAGTTCTTC. The encoded protein is CASSFASSGRGSSYNEQFF. The chain links TRBV28 to TRBJ2-1, with 12 positions matching TRBD2. CDR3 length: 19 residues. V shed 3 bases, J shed 0 bases, and the junction held 9 bases outside the gene matches. Germline V gives CDR1 MDHEN, CDR2 SYDVKM.